This TCR beta chain was documented in a study of shared clonotypes between healthy human individuals. Background on the study: Participating donors consisted of a couple of women and a few men aged 18 to 49.

Comments on this clone: This specimen includes other DNA sequences encoding the same CDR3.

Trimming left V 4 bases short and J 0 bases short, with 10 bases between. Germline CDR1 reads SGHRS; CDR2 reads YFSETQ. The CDR3 covers 14 residues. Several immunoSEQ plates received, in even portions, the genomic DNA of each subset. Input per replicate PCR of unsorted PBMC was roughly 300 ng DNA, corresponding to some 30,000 T cell genomes. The method was immunoSEQ multiplex PCR; TCRdb's version includes in-frame clones alone and lacks a portion of them. The sample consists of about half a million clones, roughly 78% of them appearing once. The genes are TRBV5-1 and TRBJ1-1; no firm D call. The sequenced sample was PBMCs. This clonotype originated in a woman in her thirties or forties in good health. Some clones in this sample may be carry-over from other donors' samples. The CDR3 DNA sequence: TGCGCCAGCAGCCTGGCGGGGATGAACACTGAAGCTTTCTTT. Translated, it gives CASSLAGMNTEAFF.